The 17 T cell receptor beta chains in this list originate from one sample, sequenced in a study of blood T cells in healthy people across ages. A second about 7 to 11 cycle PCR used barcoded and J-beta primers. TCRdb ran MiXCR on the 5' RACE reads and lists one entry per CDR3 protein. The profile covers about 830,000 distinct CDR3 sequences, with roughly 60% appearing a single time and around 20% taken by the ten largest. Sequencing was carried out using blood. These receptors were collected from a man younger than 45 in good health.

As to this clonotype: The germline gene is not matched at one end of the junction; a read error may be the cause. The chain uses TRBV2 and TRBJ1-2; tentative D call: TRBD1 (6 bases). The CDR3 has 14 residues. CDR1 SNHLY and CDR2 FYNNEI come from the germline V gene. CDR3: CASRADSSIYGCTF. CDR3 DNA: TGTGCCAGCAGGGCGGACAGCTCAATCTATGGCTGCACCTTC.

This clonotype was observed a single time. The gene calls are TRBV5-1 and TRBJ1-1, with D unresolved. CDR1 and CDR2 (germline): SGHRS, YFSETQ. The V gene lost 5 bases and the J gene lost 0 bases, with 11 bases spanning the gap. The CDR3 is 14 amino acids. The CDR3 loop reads CASRRRELNTEAFF. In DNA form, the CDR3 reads TGCGCCAGCAGGAGGCGGGAACTGAACACTGAAGCTTTCTTT.

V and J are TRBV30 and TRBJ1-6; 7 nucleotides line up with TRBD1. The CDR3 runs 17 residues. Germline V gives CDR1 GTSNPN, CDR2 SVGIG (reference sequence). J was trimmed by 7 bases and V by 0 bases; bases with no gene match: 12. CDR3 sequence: CAWSVHWTGVRNSPLHF. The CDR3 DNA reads TGTGCCTGGAGTGTACACTGGACAGGCGTGCGGAATTCACCCCTCCACTTT. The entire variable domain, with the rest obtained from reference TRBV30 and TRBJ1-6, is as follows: SQTIHQWPATLVQPVGSPLSLECTVEGTSNPNLYWYRQAAGRGLQLLFYSVGIGQISSEVPQNLSASRPQDRQFILSSKKLLLSDSGFYLCAWSVHWTGVRNSPLHFGNGTRLTVT.

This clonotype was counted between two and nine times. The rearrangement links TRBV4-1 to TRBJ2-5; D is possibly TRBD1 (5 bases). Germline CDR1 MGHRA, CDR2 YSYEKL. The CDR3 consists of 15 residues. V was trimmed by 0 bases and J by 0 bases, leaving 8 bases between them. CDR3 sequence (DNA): TGCGCCAGCAGCCAAGATTCGACAGACCAAGAGACCCAGTACTTC. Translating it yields CASSQDSTDQETQYF.

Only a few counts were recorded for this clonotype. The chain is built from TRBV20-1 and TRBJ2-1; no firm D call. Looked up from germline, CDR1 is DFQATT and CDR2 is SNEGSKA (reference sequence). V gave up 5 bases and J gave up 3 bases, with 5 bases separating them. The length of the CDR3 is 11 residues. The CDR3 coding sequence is TGCAGTGCTGGGCTCTACAATGAGCAGTTCTTC. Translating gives CSAGLYNEQFF.

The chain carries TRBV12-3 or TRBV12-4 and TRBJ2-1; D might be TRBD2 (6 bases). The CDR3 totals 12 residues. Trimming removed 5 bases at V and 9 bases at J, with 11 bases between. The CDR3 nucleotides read TGTGCCAGCAGTGCCCAGGGAGGTGAGCAGTTCTTC. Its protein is CASSAQGGEQFF.

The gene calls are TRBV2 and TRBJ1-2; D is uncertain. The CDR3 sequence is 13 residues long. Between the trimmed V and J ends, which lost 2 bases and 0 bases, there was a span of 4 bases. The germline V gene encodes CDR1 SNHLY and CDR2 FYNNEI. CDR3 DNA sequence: TGTGCCAGCAGTGAAATTACTAACTATGGCTACACCTTC. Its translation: CASSEITNYGYTF.

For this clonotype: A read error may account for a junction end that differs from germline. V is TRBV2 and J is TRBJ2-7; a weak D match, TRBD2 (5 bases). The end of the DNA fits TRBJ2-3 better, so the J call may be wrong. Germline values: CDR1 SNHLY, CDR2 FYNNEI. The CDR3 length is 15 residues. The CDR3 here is CASSPSGKNTDAQYF. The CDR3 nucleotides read TGTGCCAGCAGTCCCTCCGGGAAGAACACAGATGCGCAGTATTTT.

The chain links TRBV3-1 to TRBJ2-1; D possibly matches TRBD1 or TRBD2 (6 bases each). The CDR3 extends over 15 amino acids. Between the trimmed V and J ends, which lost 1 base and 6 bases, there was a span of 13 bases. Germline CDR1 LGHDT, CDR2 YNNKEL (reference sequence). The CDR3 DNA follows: TGTGCCAGCAGCCAAGGACAGGAGGGGCCCAATGAGCAGTTCTTC. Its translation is CASSQGQEGPNEQFF.

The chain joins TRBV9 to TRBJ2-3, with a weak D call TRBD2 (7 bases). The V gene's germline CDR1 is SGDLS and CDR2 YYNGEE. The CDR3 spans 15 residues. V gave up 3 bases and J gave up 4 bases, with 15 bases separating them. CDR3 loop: CASSEGGASADTQYF. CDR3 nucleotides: TGTGCCAGCAGCGAAGGGGGGGCCTCCGCAGATACGCAGTATTTT. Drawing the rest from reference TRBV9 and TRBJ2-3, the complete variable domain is DSGVTQTPKHLITATGQRVTLRCSPRSGDLSVYWYQQSLDQGLQFLIQYYNGEERAKGNILERFSAQQFPDLHSELNLSSLELGDSALYFCASSEGGASADTQYFGPGTRLTVL.

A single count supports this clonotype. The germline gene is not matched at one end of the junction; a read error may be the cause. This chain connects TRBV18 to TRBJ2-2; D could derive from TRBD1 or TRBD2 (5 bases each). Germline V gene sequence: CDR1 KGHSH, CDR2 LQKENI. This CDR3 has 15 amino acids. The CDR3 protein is CAGSGTERSTGELFF. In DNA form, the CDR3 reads TGTGCCGGCTCCGGGACGGAACGCAGCACCGGGGAGCTGTTTTTT.

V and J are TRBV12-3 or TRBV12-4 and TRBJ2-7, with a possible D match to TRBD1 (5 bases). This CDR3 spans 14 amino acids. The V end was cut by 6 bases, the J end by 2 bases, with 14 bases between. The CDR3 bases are TGTGCCAGCAGCCCGACAGTTGCAACCTACGAGCAGTACTTC. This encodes CASSPTVATYEQYF.

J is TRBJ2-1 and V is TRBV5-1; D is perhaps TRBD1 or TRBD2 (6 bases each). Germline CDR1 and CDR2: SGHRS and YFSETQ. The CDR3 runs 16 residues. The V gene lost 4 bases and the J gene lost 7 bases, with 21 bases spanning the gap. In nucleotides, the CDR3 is TGCGCCAGCAGCCCCCTGGAGGGACACTCAAAGAATGAGCAGTTCTTC. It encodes CASSPLEGHSKNEQFF.

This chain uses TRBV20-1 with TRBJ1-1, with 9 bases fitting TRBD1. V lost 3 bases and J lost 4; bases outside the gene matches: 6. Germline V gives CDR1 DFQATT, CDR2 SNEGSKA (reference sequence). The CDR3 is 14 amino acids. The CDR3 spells CSARETGGGTEAFF. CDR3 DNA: TGCAGTGCTAGGGAAACAGGGGGCGGCACTGAAGCTTTCTTT.

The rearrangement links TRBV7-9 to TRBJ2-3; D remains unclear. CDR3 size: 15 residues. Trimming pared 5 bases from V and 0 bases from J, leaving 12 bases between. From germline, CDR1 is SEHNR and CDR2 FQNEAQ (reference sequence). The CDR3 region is CASSRRAPSTDTQYF. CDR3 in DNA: TGTGCCAGCAGCCGAAGAGCACCTAGCACAGATACGCAGTATTTT.

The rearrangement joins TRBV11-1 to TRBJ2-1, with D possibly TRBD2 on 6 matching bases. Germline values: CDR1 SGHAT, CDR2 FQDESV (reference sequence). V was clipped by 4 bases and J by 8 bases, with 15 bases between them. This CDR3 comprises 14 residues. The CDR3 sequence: CASSSKTSRDEQFF. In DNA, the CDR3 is TGTGCCAGCAGCTCTAAAACTAGCCGGGATGAGCAGTTCTTC.

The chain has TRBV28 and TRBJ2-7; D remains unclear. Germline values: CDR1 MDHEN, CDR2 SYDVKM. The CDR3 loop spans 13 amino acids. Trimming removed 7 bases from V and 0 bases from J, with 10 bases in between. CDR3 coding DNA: TGTGCCAGCATCACTACGGCCTCCTACGAGCAGTACTTC. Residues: CASITTASYEQYF.